What follows describes a single T cell receptor beta chain. Antigen: not known. This record belongs to a study of blood T cells in healthy people across ages. Study-level findings and limits: PBMCs went unsorted, and a conclusive naive versus antigen-experienced comparison was therefore prevented. TCR beta diversity, measured per million T cells, fell in a roughly linear way with age.

Extractions gave at least 6 micrograms of total RNA per sample. A second PCR of roughly 7 to 11 cycles used a sample-barcoded 5' primer and a J-beta primer mix. TCRdb re-analysed the 5' RACE reads in MiXCR, keeping a single row per CDR3 protein. The sample includes roughly 2 million distinct CDR3 sequences, about 50% of them seen just once. V was clipped by 3 bases and J by 8 bases; unmatched bases: 6. The CDR3 totals 14 residues. In germline, CDR1 is MDHEN, CDR2 SYDVKM. The sequenced material came from blood. The chain is built from TRBV28 and TRBJ2-1, with 8 bases identical to TRBD2. The TCR was taken from a woman aged 40 to 50 in good health. CDR3 sequence: CASSFQAGVHEQFF. DNA of the CDR3: TGTGCCAGCAGTTTCCAAGCGGGGGTCCATGAGCAGTTCTTC. The full variable domain, completed using reference TRBV28 and TRBJ2-1, is DVKVTQSSRYLVKRTGEKVFLECVQDMDHENMFWYRQDPGLGLRLIYFSYDVKMKEKGDIPEGYSVSREKKERFSLILESASTNQTSMYLCASSFQAGVHEQFFGPGTRLTVL.